A single sample is the source of the 13 T cell receptor beta chains below, sequenced in a study of T cells in Graves' hyperthyroidism and ophthalmopathy. Using RNA transcripts as the source, TCR beta CDR3 regions were amplified. The primer set for the first-round RT-PCR of the TCR CDR3 was HTBI. In TCRdb, the multiplex PCR reads were re-called with MiXCR into one record per CDR3 protein. The data show around 720,000 distinct CDR3 sequences, just over 35% seen once. The material sequenced was blood. The receptors were sampled from a woman in her thirties or forties with Graves' hyperthyroidism.

About this clonotype itself: This may be a read error: a much more frequent sequence differs by one nucleotide. The CDR3 sequence: CPSSINGLNTEAFF. For the CDR3, the DNA is TGTCCCAGTAGTATAAACGGATTGAACACTGAAGCTTTCTTT. The chain uses TRBV19 and TRBJ1-1; D call uncertain. CDR3 size: 14 residues. Germline V gene data show CDR1 as LNHDA and CDR2 as SQIVND (reference sequence). The full variable domain, with the rest looked up from reference TRBV19 and TRBJ1-1, is DGGITQSPKYLFRKEGQNVTLSCEQNLNHDAMYWYRQDPGQGLRLIYYSQIVNDFQKGDIAEGYSVSREKKESFPLTVTSAQKNPTAFYLCPSSINGLNTEAFFGQGTRLTVV.

This clonotype was seen at least ten times. The chain recombines TRBV4-3 with TRBJ1-2; D remains unclear. This CDR3 comprises 14 residues. Trimming removed 4 bases at V and 2 bases at J, with 11 bases between. Germline V lookup: CDR1 LGHNA, CDR2 YSLEER. In DNA, the CDR3 is TGCGCCAGCAGCCTTGAAACAGCGAACTATGGCTACACCTTC. Amino acid sequence: CASSLETANYGYTF.

There are a few counts of this clonotype. This chain uses TRBV10-1 with TRBJ2-3; D not certain. V shed 3 bases and J shed 1 base, with 11 bases lying between them. CDR1 WNHNN and CDR2 SYGVQD come from the germline V gene (reference sequence). The CDR3 has 15 residues. The CDR3 loop is CASSDVRLRTDTQYF. As DNA, the CDR3 is TGCGCCAGCAGTGATGTACGGTTACGCACAGATACGCAGTATTTT.

This clonotype occurred a few times. This sequence joins TRBV4-3 and TRBJ2-7; D may correspond to TRBD1 or TRBD2 (5 bases each). The CDR3 has 15 residues. Per germline, CDR1 LGHNA and CDR2 YSLEER. Deletions cut 0 bases from V and 7 bases from J, with 16 bases between. This chain's CDR3 is CASSQDVGPPSEQYF. Written as DNA, the CDR3 is TGCGCCAGCAGCCAAGATGTGGGACCCCCGTCAGAGCAGTACTTC.

This clonotype appeared a few times. V usage is TRBV30 and J usage is TRBJ1-5; D might be TRBD1 (5 bases). V dropped 0 bases and J dropped 5 bases, with 8 bases sitting between them. The CDR3 totals 13 residues. Looked up from germline, CDR1 is GTSNPN and CDR2 is SVGIG (reference sequence). This CDR3 reads CAWSVGTDQPQHF. The CDR3 DNA is TGTGCCTGGAGTGTGGGGACGGATCAGCCCCAGCATTTT.

The chain links TRBV5-4 to TRBJ1-5; 8 nucleotides agree with TRBD1. The CDR3 has 17 residues. With V trimmed by 4 bases and J by 0 bases, 9 bases remained unmatched. In germline, CDR1 is SGHNT, CDR2 YYREEE (reference sequence). CDR3 sequence: CASSLKQGEDSNQPQHF. As DNA, the CDR3 is TGTGCCAGCAGCCTGAAACAGGGGGAGGATAGCAATCAGCCCCAGCATTTT. Using reference TRBV5-4 and TRBJ1-5 for the parts outside the CDR3, the full variable domain is ETGVTQSPTHLIKTRGQQVTLRCSSQSGHNTVSWYQQALGQGPQFIFQYYREEENGRGNFPPRFSGLQFPNYSSELNVNALELDDSALYLCASSLKQGEDSNQPQHFGDGTRLSIL.

J is TRBJ2-7 and V is TRBV24-1, with D tentatively TRBD2 (5 bases). V lost 1 base and J 7 bases, leaving 19 bases between the germline ends. The CDR3 sequence is 16 residues long. Germline values: CDR1 KGHDR, CDR2 SFDVKD. The CDR3 loop is CATSDLGGGSYNEQYF. The CDR3 DNA follows: TGTGCCACCAGTGATTTAGGCGGAGGCTCCTACAATGAGCAGTACTTC.

This chain links TRBV29-1 with TRBJ2-2; D may match TRBD1 or TRBD2 (6 bases each). Deletions cut 3 bases from V and 3 bases from J, with 11 bases between. Germline values: CDR1 SQVTM, CDR2 ANQGSEA. The CDR3 has 14 residues. The CDR3 reads CSVDDGGYTGELFF. In DNA, the CDR3 is TGCAGCGTTGACGACGGGGGCTACACCGGGGAGCTGTTTTTT.

In this sample, this clonotype turned up a few times. The rearrangement uses TRBV2 and TRBJ1-5; 10 nucleotides match TRBD1. This CDR3 spans 16 amino acids. CDR1 and CDR2 (germline): SNHLY, FYNNEI. The ends lost 8 bases at V and 0 bases at J; junction bases unmatched: 7. The CDR3: CASSVGTGDSNQPQHF. The CDR3 coding sequence is TGTGCCAGCTCGGTGGGGACAGGGGATAGCAATCAGCCCCAGCATTTT. The full variable domain, rest sourced from reference TRBV2 and TRBJ1-5, is EPEVTQTPSHQVTQMGQEVILRCVPISNHLYFYWYRQILGQKVEFLVSFYNNEISEKSEIFDDQFSVERPDGSNFTLKIRSTKLEDSAMYFCASSVGTGDSNQPQHFGDGTRLSIL.

The chain employs TRBV15 and TRBJ2-7; D unresolved. CDR3 length equals 15 residues. Germline assignment: CDR1 LNHNV and CDR2 YYDKDF (reference sequence). Deletions cut 0 bases from V and 3 bases from J, with 12 bases between. CDR3 nucleotides: TGTGCCACCAGCAGAGATACCCCGAACCTCTACGAGCAGTACTTC. It codes for CATSRDTPNLYEQYF.

The genes are TRBV2 and TRBJ2-3, with 7 bases identical to TRBD2. The CDR3 totals 16 residues. CDR1 SNHLY and CDR2 FYNNEI come from the germline V gene. Trimming removed 6 bases from V and 2 bases from J; junction bases left unmatched: 11. The CDR3 protein is CASSGKRGPYTDTQYF. The CDR3 bases are TGTGCCAGCAGCGGTAAGCGGGGCCCTTACACAGATACGCAGTATTTT. Full variable domain (missing parts from reference TRBV2 and TRBJ2-3): EPEVTQTPSHQVTQMGQEVILRCVPISNHLYFYWYRQILGQKVEFLVSFYNNEISEKSEIFDDQFSVERPDGSNFTLKIRSTKLEDSAMYFCASSGKRGPYTDTQYFGPGTRLTVL.

The table lists this clonotype with many counts. V and J are TRBV7-9 and TRBJ1-5; no firm D call. V shed 5 bases and J shed 2 bases, with 16 bases lying between them. Per germline, CDR1 SEHNR and CDR2 FQNEAQ (reference sequence). The CDR3 totals 16 residues. The CDR3 is CASSPSGWGGNQPQHF. As DNA, the CDR3 is TGTGCCAGCAGCCCCTCGGGGTGGGGTGGCAATCAGCCCCAGCATTTT.

This clonotype has a handful of counts. The chain couples TRBV6-5 to TRBJ1-3, with unresolved D. Germline CDR1 MNHEY, CDR2 SVGAGI. CDR3 length: 14 amino acids. V lost 1 base and J 1 base, leaving 5 bases between the germline ends. CDR3 in DNA: TGTGCCAGCAGTTACTGGGAATCTGGAAACACCATATATTTT. Amino acid sequence: CASSYWESGNTIYF.